The next 3 T cell receptor beta chains were all read from a single sample in a study of T cells in Graves' hyperthyroidism and ophthalmopathy (dated by TCRdb to between 2019 and 2020). Receptors were amplified or captured by multiplex PCR. Sequencing relied on an Illumina HiSeq 2000. TCR beta CDR3 regions were amplified from RNA transcripts. For the first round of RT-PCR on the TCR CDR3, the HTBI primer set was used together with the Qiagen OneStep RT-PCR kit. Starting from the raw public reads, TCRdb applied fastp trimming at Q25, assembled clones with MiXCR and retained in-frame beta chains. Entries are consolidated by CDR3 protein sequence, retaining the most common genes and DNA. Across this sample there are approximately 590,000 distinct CDR3 sequences, with around 42% seen only once. The top ten clonotypes cover 8.2% of the sample. Sequencing input: peripheral blood or thyroid tissue (not recorded which). These receptors were collected from a woman between 18 and 29 years old with Graves' hyperthyroidism. Donor details come from another sample of the same person, matched by shared clones.

This clonotype showed up many times. This chain uses TRBV7-9 with TRBJ2-5, with 9 positions matching TRBD1. The CDR3 length is 15 residues. V trimming: 9 bases; J trimming: 2 bases; junction bases outside the gene matches: 10. Germline CDR1 is SEHNR and CDR2 is FQNEAQ (reference sequence). CDR3 nucleotides: TGTGCCAGTATCTGGCAGGACAGGGGTCAAGAGACCCAGTACTTC. Its protein is CASIWQDRGQETQYF.

The V and J genes are TRBV24-1 and TRBJ1-5, with TRBD1 matching over 9 bases. Germline CDR1 reads KGHDR; CDR2 reads SFDVKD. V was pared by 3 bases and J by 3 bases, with 5 bases of the junction left unmatched. CDR3 size: 16 residues. The CDR3, as DNA: TGTGCCACCAGTGATGCGGGACAGGGAAACAATCAGCCCCAGCATTTT. This translates into CATSDAGQGNNQPQHF.

On this clonotype: An end of the junction differs from the germline gene, which may be a read error. The chain joins TRBV24-1 to TRBJ1-5; the D gene is possibly TRBD1 (5 bases). There are 16 residues in the CDR3. Per the germline V gene, CDR1 is KGHDR and CDR2 is SFDVKD. In nucleotides, the CDR3 is TGTGCCAGCAGTGAAGCTATCGACAGCCGCAATCAGCCCCAGCATTTT. Translated: CASSEAIDSRNQPQHF.